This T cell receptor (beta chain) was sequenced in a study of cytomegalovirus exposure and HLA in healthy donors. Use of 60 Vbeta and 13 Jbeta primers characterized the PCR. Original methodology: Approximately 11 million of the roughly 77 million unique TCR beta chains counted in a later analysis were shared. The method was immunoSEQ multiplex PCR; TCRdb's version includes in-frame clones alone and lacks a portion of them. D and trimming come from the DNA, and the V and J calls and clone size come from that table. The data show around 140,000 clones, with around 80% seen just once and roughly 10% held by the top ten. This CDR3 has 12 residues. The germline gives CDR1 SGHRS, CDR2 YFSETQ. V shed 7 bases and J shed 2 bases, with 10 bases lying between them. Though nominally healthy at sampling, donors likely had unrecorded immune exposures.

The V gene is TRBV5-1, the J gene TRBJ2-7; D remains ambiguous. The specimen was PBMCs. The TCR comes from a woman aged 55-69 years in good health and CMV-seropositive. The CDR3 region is CASSQIPYEQYF. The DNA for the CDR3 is TGCGCCAGCTCTCAGATTCCCTACGAGCAGTACTTC.